This T cell receptor (beta chain) was sequenced during a study of blood T cell repertoires in COVID-19. Original methodology: By means of reference gene primer amplification, nucleated cell counts were estimated. Profiled with immunoSEQ multiplex PCR; TCRdb holds only in-frame clones, not every one. V and J calls and clone size come straight from that table; D and trimming were deduced from the DNA. The sample has over 250,000 clones, around 87% seen once. V was pared by 3 bases and J by 7 bases, with 0 bases of the junction left unmatched. Germline V lookup: CDR1 SGHNT, CDR2 YYREEE (reference sequence). The CDR3 totals 12 residues.

The V and J genes are TRBV5-4 and TRBJ2-2, with 7 bases matching TRBD2. Sequencing was done on a sample of peripheral blood. This receptor was taken from a woman aged 45-65 years with acute or convalescent COVID-19. CDR3 in DNA: TGTGCCAGCAGCTCGGGGGGCGGGGAGCTGTTTTTT. Its protein product is CASSSGGGELFF.